This T cell receptor beta chain emerged from a study of T cell responses to AZD1222 COVID-19 vaccine. Trimming took 2 bases from V and 6 from J, leaving 14 bases between them. Germline assignment: CDR1 KGHDR and CDR2 SFDVKD. CDR3 length: 15 residues. General observations from the study: Donor demographics were predominantly white British with a female majority; clonal diversity may be underestimated.

Of note for this clone: Its specificity is not known.

Produced via immunoSEQ multiplex PCR; TCRdb's table is partial and in-frame only. The sample lists 100,000 to 150,000 clones, roughly 90% occurring once. This material consisted of peripheral blood, taken 28 days after the second AZD1222 dose. This receptor was identified in an adult who received the AZD1222 COVID-19 vaccine. V usage is TRBV24-1 and J usage is TRBJ2-3, with TRBD2 as a possible D gene (6 bases). The CDR3 here is CATSDYGGRYDTQYF. For the CDR3, the DNA is TGTGCCACCAGTGATTATGGAGGGCGGTATGATACGCAGTATTTT.